This paragraph reports one T cell receptor (beta chain). This entry belongs to a study of blood T cells in healthy people across ages. Losses at the gene ends were 7 bases for V and 11 bases for J; bases not matched to a gene: 12. Looked up from germline, CDR1 is SQVTM and CDR2 is ANQGSEA. The CDR3 totals 12 residues. For the second PCR, which ran for about 6 to 11 cycles, a sample-barcoded 5' primer and a J-beta primer mix were used. Each CDR3 protein is one row after TCRdb ran MiXCR on the 5' RACE reads. The sample lists 800,000 to 950,000 distinct CDR3 sequences, almost 30% seen once, with roughly 10% in the top ten. These data were likewise used in another study, on T cells of mothers and their children. That work adds: The study sampled three healthy Caucasian mothers and their six children. A second PCR was performed with the M1S primer. This primer added sample barcodes and 2-4 random nucleotides. Inherited differences only slightly affect thymic shaping of TCR recombination output.

The clonotype originates from a woman in her 40s in good health. V is TRBV29-1 and J is TRBJ1-2; 8 nucleotides align to TRBD1. The sequencing sample was made of blood. The CDR3 DNA reads TGCAGCGGGGGGACAGGCGTCTTGGAATACACCTTC. Protein: CSGGTGVLEYTF.